This TCR beta chain was profiled in a study of spatial heterogeneity in lung cancer. The time point: sample taken at primary tumor resection. The sequenced material consisted of unsorted whole RNA from tumor, nontumor lung or frozen PBMC. This clonotype was observed a few times. TCRdb re-analysed the 5' RACE reads in MiXCR, keeping a single row per CDR3 protein. The sample shows around 60,000 distinct CDR3 sequences, 8.4% of them seen only once. CDR1 is MDHEN and CDR2 is SYDVKM in the germline V gene. This CDR3 has 13 amino acids. Trimming pared 7 bases from V and 0 bases from J, leaving 7 bases between.

Sequencing used PBMCs, obtained at surgery. The chain uses TRBV28 and TRBJ1-3, with D hard to call. This sequence originates from a female donor with early-stage non-small cell lung cancer. In nucleotides, the CDR3 is TGTGCCAGCACTTTCCACTCTGGAAACACCATATATTTT. Translation gives CASTFHSGNTIYF.